This T cell receptor (beta chain) comes out of a study of T cells in women clearing cervical HPV infection. The data were produced by immunoSEQ multiplex PCR, yet TCRdb's version contains in-frame clones alone and is incomplete. The listing records over 30,000 clones. V lost 5 bases to trimming and J lost 2 bases, with 7 bases between them. The CDR3 is made up of 13 amino acids. In germline, CDR1 is KGHSH, CDR2 LQKENI. In the case of this clone: Read sequence stops 3 residues before the CDR3 end, and the germline J gene provides the missing end.

The chain uses TRBV18 and TRBJ1-3; possibly TRBD1 for D (6 bases). The sequence was collected from a woman between 18 and 69 years old with a cervical HPV16 infection that either progressed to CIN3+ or cleared (not recorded which). Sequenced material: blood buffy coat. CDR3 sequence: CASSGGAGNTIYF. CDR3 bases read: TGTGCCAGCTCAGGGGGCGCTGGAAACACC.